The 9 T cell receptor beta chains presented below share a single source sample, sequenced in a study of blood T cell repertoires in COVID-19 (dated by TCRdb to about 2020). Library preparation was by the immunoSEQ multiplex PCR assay. Here the immuneACCESS table is served through TCRdb, limited to in-frame sequences with V and J called. Missing clones are a known gap in these copies; in checked studies unresolved V genes cover under half, and the rest lacks a known reason. Counted in this sample were tens of thousands of clones; roughly 86% of them appeared once. Approximately 59% of the sample is held by the ten biggest clonotypes. Sequencing used peripheral blood. The receptor set was obtained from a man in his 70s with acute or convalescent COVID-19.

The chain couples TRBV27 to TRBJ2-5; 8 nucleotides match TRBD1. The germline CDR1 and CDR2 sequences are MNHEY and SMNVEV (reference sequence). The trim removed 2 bases at V and 5 bases at J, leaving 7 bases unmatched. The CDR3 is 15 amino acids. The CDR3 DNA reads TGTGCCAGCAGTTTAGGGGCGACAGGGGTTGAGACCCAGTACTTC. Translation gives CASSLGATGVETQYF.

On this clone: The sample has other DNA sequences that encode this CDR3 too. The chain combines TRBV5-4 with TRBJ2-1; maybe TRBD2 (6 bases). The germline gives CDR1 SGHNT, CDR2 YYREEE (reference sequence). V lost 3 bases and J lost 7, with 17 bases in between. The CDR3 has 15 amino acids. CDR3 sequence (DNA): TGTGCCAGCAGCTCCGGGACTGGGGGGTATAATGAGCAGTTCTTC. Translated, it gives CASSSGTGGYNEQFF.

V gene TRBV6-2 or TRBV6-3 combines with J gene TRBJ2-6; 8 bases match TRBD1. The CDR3 is made up of 16 amino acids. The ends lost 2 bases at V and 7 bases at J; junction bases unmatched: 7. Germline V lookup: CDR1 MNHEY, CDR2 SVGEGT. CDR3 residues: CASSYKGQVNANVLTF. The CDR3 region has the DNA TGTGCCAGCAGTTACAAGGGACAGGTTAATGCCAACGTCCTGACTTTC.

The chain carries TRBV6-5 and TRBJ2-2; 8 bases map to TRBD2. CDR1 is MNHEY and CDR2 is SVGAGI in the germline V gene. J was trimmed by 3 bases and V by 5 bases; bases with no gene match: 5. The CDR3 sequence is 15 residues long. CDR3 in DNA: TGTGCCAGCAGTCTTACTAGCGGAGACACCGGGGAGCTGTTTTTT. It is translated as CASSLTSGDTGELFF.

This chain links TRBV6-5 with TRBJ2-7; the D is unclear. The CDR3 is 12 amino acids. V lost 6 bases and J lost 2, with 8 bases in between. Germline V gene lookup returns CDR1 MNHEY and CDR2 SVGAGI. This CDR3 is CASSAGTYEQYF. CDR3 bases: TGTGCCAGCAGCGCAGGTACCTACGAGCAGTACTTC.

This sequence joins TRBV18 and TRBJ1-2; D remains ambiguous. The CDR3 runs 15 residues. Germline V gene lookup returns CDR1 KGHSH and CDR2 LQKENI. V shed 3 bases and J shed 5 bases, with 16 bases lying between them. The CDR3 is CASSPSTNSGYGYTF. The CDR3, as DNA: TGTGCCAGCTCACCCAGTACTAACTCGGGATATGGCTACACCTTC.

The CDR3 DNA sequence: TGTGCCAGCAGTCTCAGGCGAACTGAAGCTTTCTTT. It specifies CASSLRRTEAFF. V gene TRBV6-2 or TRBV6-3 combines with J gene TRBJ1-1; D is unresolved. V lost 5 bases and J lost 5, with 9 bases in between. Looked up from germline, CDR1 is MNHEY and CDR2 is SVGEGT. The CDR3 sequence is 12 residues long.

The chain links TRBV24-1 to TRBJ2-1, with D uncertain. Trimming took 3 bases from V and 3 from J, leaving 5 bases between them. Per the germline V gene, CDR1 is KGHDR and CDR2 is SFDVKD. This CDR3 spans 13 amino acids. In DNA form, the CDR3 reads TGTGCCACCAGTGATCCATTCTACAATGAGCAGTTCTTC. Translation gives CATSDPFYNEQFF.

This clone was seen more than once but under ten times. J is TRBJ2-7 and V is TRBV5-6, with a weak D call TRBD1 (6 bases). Trimming took off 0 bases at V and 5 bases at J, with 12 bases between the two ends. CDR3 length equals 14 residues. From germline, CDR1 is SGHDT and CDR2 YYEEEE. The chain's CDR3 is CASSLVGAPDEQYF. For the CDR3, the DNA is TGTGCCAGCAGCTTGGTGGGGGCCCCCGACGAGCAGTACTTC.